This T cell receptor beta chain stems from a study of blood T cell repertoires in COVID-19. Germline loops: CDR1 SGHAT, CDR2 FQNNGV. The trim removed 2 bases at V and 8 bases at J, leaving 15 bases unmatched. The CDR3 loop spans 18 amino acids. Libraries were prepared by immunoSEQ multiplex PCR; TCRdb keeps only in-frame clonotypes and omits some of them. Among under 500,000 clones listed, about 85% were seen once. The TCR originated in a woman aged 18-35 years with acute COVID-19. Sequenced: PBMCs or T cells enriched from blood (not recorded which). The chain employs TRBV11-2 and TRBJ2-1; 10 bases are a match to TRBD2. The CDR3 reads CASSLLGITSSGGYEQFF. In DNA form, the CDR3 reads TGTGCCAGCAGCTTACTAGGGATTACGTCTAGCGGGGGCTATGAGCAGTTCTTC.